The 20 T cell receptor beta chains below come from one sample, sequenced in a study of blood T cell repertoires in COVID-19. Profiled with immunoSEQ multiplex PCR; TCRdb holds only in-frame clones, not every one. This table holds about 58,000 clones, 78% found once. Sequenced sample: peripheral blood. Every receptor here comes from a human donor in a cohort sampled during active COVID-19.

The V call is TRBV10-1, the J call TRBJ2-7; 9 positions agree with TRBD1. V shed 6 bases and J 2 bases; nucleotides not matched to a gene: 8. The germline CDR1 and CDR2 sequences are WNHNN and SYGVQD (reference sequence). CDR3 length: 15 residues. CDR3 loop: CASSESRDRAYEQYF. The CDR3 nucleotides read TGCGCCAGCAGCGAGAGTAGGGACAGGGCCTACGAGCAGTACTTC.

The V gene is TRBV3-1 (or the pseudogene TRBV3-2), the J gene TRBJ1-5; D remains ambiguous. The CDR3 is made up of 13 amino acids. The V and J ends lost 0 bases and 9 bases respectively, with 9 bases between them. Germline CDR1 and CDR2: LGHDT and YNNKEL (reference sequence). This CDR3 is CASSQDLRWPQHF. For the CDR3, the DNA is TGTGCCAGCAGCCAAGATCTTCGGTGGCCCCAGCATTTT.

The V gene is TRBV30, the J gene TRBJ2-7; 16 positions agree with TRBD2. Germline V gives CDR1 GTSNPN, CDR2 SVGIG (reference sequence). The CDR3 is 21 amino acids. The V and J ends lost 0 bases and 3 bases, in that order; junction bases with no gene match: 17. The CDR3 DNA reads as TGTGCCTGGAGTGTCTCCACCCTGGGACTAGCGGGAGGGCCGCTTTACTACGAGCAGTACTTC. As protein: CAWSVSTLGLAGGPLYYEQYF.

The V gene is TRBV5-4, the J gene TRBJ2-7; 11 nucleotides agree with TRBD2. The CDR3 sequence is 17 residues long. Germline V gene data show CDR1 as SGHNT and CDR2 as YYREEE (reference sequence). The V segment lost 0 bases and the J segment 6 bases; nucleotides outside the gene matches: 11. CDR3 in amino acids: CASSLGATSGKGSEQYF. Written as DNA, the CDR3 is TGTGCCAGCAGCTTGGGCGCGACTAGCGGGAAAGGTTCCGAGCAGTACTTC.

This chain connects TRBV23-1 to TRBJ2-5, with 9 bases identical to TRBD2. TRBV23-1 is an ORF; its function is uncertain. The CDR3 is 16 residues long. V trimming: 6 bases; J trimming: 2 bases; junction bases outside the gene matches: 10. CDR3 loop: CASSLWDSGGQETQYF. Written as DNA, the CDR3 is TGCGCCAGCAGCCTTTGGGATAGCGGGGGACAAGAGACCCAGTACTTC.

The rearrangement joins TRBV6-6 to TRBJ2-5, with D perhaps matching TRBD2 (5 bases). The CDR3 runs 14 residues. V lost 6 bases, J lost 7 bases, and 18 bases lay in between. CDR1 and CDR2 from the germline V gene are MNHNY and SVGAGI (reference sequence). This chain's CDR3 is CASSSLGSGGTQYF. The CDR3 region has the DNA TGTGCCAGCAGCTCTCTGGGGAGTGGTGGGACCCAGTACTTC.

The chain is built from TRBV4-2 and TRBJ2-7; tentative D call: TRBD2 (7 bases). The CDR3 consists of 12 residues. V shed 9 bases and J shed 6 bases, with 15 bases lying between them. The germline V gene encodes CDR1 LGHNA and CDR2 YNFKEQ. DNA of the CDR3: TGTGCCAGGAGGGGGGGCGCAGTCGAGCAGTACTTC. It specifies CARRGGAVEQYF.

The CDR3 sequence is CATSRDNSGANVLTF. The CDR3 DNA sequence: TGTGCCACCAGCAGAGACAACTCTGGGGCCAACGTCCTGACTTTC. The V and J genes are TRBV15 and TRBJ2-6; no reliable D call. Germline V lookup: CDR1 LNHNV, CDR2 YYDKDF (reference sequence). The CDR3 has 15 amino acids. V lost 0 bases to trimming and J lost 0 bases, with 3 bases between them.

The chain employs TRBV15 and TRBJ1-4, with D maybe TRBD1 (5 bases). CDR1 and CDR2 (germline): LNHNV, YYDKDF (reference sequence). Trimming left V 0 bases short and J 5 bases short, with 10 bases between. The CDR3 consists of 15 residues. CDR3 amino acids: CATSRDGGGNEKLFF. The CDR3 DNA reads as TGTGCCACCAGCAGAGACGGGGGGGGAAATGAAAAACTGTTTTTT. Using reference TRBV15 and TRBJ1-4 for the parts outside the CDR3, the full variable domain is DAMVIQNPRYQVTQFGKPVTLSCSQTLNHNVMYWYQQKSSQAPKLLFHYYDKDFNNEADTPDNFQSRRPNTSFCFLDIRSPGLGDTAMYLCATSRDGGGNEKLFFGSGTQLSVL.

V usage is TRBV27 and J usage is TRBJ2-1; 11 nucleotides match TRBD2. V shed 2 bases and J 0 bases; nucleotides not matched to a gene: 15. Germline-derived CDR1 and CDR2 are MNHEY and SMNVEV (reference sequence). CDR3 length equals 21 residues. The CDR3 region has the DNA TGTGCCAGCAGTTTAACGCGAGGACTAGCGGGTTCTCTGGGCTCCTACAATGAGCAGTTCTTC. As protein: CASSLTRGLAGSLGSYNEQFF.

The chain combines TRBV11-2 with TRBJ2-7; D may be TRBD2 (6 bases). V was shortened by 0 bases and J by 4 bases, with 13 bases between the two germline ends. In germline, CDR1 is SGHAT, CDR2 FQNNGV. This CDR3 spans 15 amino acids. The CDR3 coding sequence is TGTGCCAGCAGCTTAGATTGGAGGGAAGGGTACGAGCAGTACTTC. Protein: CASSLDWREGYEQYF. The complete variable domain, with remaining parts taken from reference TRBV11-2 and TRBJ2-7, reads EAGVAQSPRYKIIEKRQSVAFWCNPISGHATLYWYQQILGQGPKLLIQFQNNGVVDDSQLPKDRFSAERLKGVDSTLKIQPAKLEDSAVYLCASSLDWREGYEQYFGPGTRLTVT.

The V gene is TRBV12-3 or TRBV12-4, the J gene TRBJ2-7; no clear D gene. Trimming shortened V by 5 bases and J by 7 bases, and 15 bases separated the two germline ends. The CDR3 is 13 residues long. CDR3 sequence (DNA): TGTGCCAGCAGTCAAGGCCCGGGTACTGAGCAGTACTTC. Translating it yields CASSQGPGTEQYF.

The gene calls are TRBV19 and TRBJ1-1; D may be TRBD1 (6 bases). CDR1 is LNHDA and CDR2 is SQIVND in the germline V gene (reference sequence). Trimming cost V 4 bases and J 0 bases, with 6 bases left between them. The CDR3 runs to 13 residues. The CDR3 reads CASSRGLNTEAFF. The CDR3, as DNA: TGTGCCAGTAGTAGGGGGCTGAACACTGAAGCTTTCTTT.

The J gene is TRBJ1-1, the V gene TRBV19, with D possibly being TRBD1 (6 bases). The CDR3 contains 15 residues. V gave up 5 bases and J gave up 6 bases, with 19 bases separating them. Germline V gene data show CDR1 as LNHDA and CDR2 as SQIVND (reference sequence). The CDR3 loop is CASSFAQGRLAEAFF. The CDR3 coding sequence is TGTGCCAGTAGTTTCGCGCAGGGGCGCCTGGCTGAAGCTTTCTTT.

By sample fraction, this clone is medium-sized. The V call is TRBV27, the J call TRBJ2-7, with 8 bases identical to TRBD2. CDR3 length: 15 amino acids. V was clipped by 6 bases and J by 4 bases; unmatched bases: 11. Germline V gene sequence: CDR1 MNHEY, CDR2 SMNVEV (reference sequence). The CDR3 protein is CASSFSSGIVYEQYF. CDR3 DNA sequence: TGTGCCAGCAGCTTTAGTAGCGGGATAGTGTACGAGCAGTACTTC.

The V gene is TRBV19, the J gene TRBJ2-1; D not certain. The CDR3 runs 15 residues. CDR1 is LNHDA and CDR2 is SQIVND in the germline V gene (reference sequence). Trimming pared 2 bases from V and 0 bases from J, leaving 8 bases between. CDR3 nucleotide sequence: TGTGCCAGTAGTATATCGATACTCTCCTACAATGAGCAGTTCTTC. This encodes CASSISILSYNEQFF.

The CDR3 DNA reads as TGTGCCAGCAGTAGGGACATAGAGGTCTCACCCCTCCACTTT. It yields the protein CASSRDIEVSPLHF. This chain uses TRBV6-5 with TRBJ1-6, with D tentatively TRBD1 (6 bases). The CDR3 is made up of 14 amino acids. Germline loops: CDR1 MNHEY, CDR2 SVGAGI. Deletions cut 5 bases from V and 10 bases from J, with 15 bases between.

The chain is built from TRBV5-5 and TRBJ2-7; a weak D match, TRBD2 (6 bases). This CDR3 is 16 amino acids long. CDR1 and CDR2 (germline): SGHKS, YYEKEE (reference sequence). The ends were cut back, 4 bases at V and 2 bases at J, with 19 bases in the middle. The chain's CDR3 is CASSQTPGTRTYEQYF. The CDR3 nucleotides read TGTGCCAGCAGCCAAACCCCCGGGACTCGGACCTACGAGCAGTACTTC.

V usage is TRBV5-6 and J usage is TRBJ2-3; 8 nucleotides match TRBD2. The germline V gene has CDR1 SGHDT and CDR2 YYEEEE. The V gene end was trimmed by 4 bases and the J gene end by 4 bases; junction bases not matched to a gene: 8. CDR3 length equals 15 residues. The CDR3 loop is CASSPYGGGADTQYF. The CDR3 DNA reads as TGTGCCAGCAGCCCCTACGGGGGGGGTGCAGATACGCAGTATTTT.

The genes are TRBV3-1 (or the pseudogene TRBV3-2) and TRBJ1-4, with a possible D match to TRBD1 (6 bases). V was trimmed by 4 bases and J by 0 bases, leaving 12 bases between them. From germline, CDR1 is LGHDT and CDR2 YNNKEL (reference sequence). CDR3 size: 16 residues. The CDR3 nucleotides are TGTGCCAGCAGCCGCCAGGGGTCCGCAACTAATGAAAAACTGTTTTTT. Translation gives CASSRQGSATNEKLFF.